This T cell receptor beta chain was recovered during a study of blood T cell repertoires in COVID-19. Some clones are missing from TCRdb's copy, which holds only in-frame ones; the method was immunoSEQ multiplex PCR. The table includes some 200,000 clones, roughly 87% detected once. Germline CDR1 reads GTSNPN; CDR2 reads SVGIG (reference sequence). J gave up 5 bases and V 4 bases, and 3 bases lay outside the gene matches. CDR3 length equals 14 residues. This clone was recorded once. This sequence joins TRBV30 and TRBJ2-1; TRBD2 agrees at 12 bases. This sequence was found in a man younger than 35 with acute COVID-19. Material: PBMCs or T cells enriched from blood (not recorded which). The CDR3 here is CAWKGLAGHNEQFF. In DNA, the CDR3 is TGTGCCTGGAAGGGACTAGCGGGCCACAATGAGCAGTTCTTC.